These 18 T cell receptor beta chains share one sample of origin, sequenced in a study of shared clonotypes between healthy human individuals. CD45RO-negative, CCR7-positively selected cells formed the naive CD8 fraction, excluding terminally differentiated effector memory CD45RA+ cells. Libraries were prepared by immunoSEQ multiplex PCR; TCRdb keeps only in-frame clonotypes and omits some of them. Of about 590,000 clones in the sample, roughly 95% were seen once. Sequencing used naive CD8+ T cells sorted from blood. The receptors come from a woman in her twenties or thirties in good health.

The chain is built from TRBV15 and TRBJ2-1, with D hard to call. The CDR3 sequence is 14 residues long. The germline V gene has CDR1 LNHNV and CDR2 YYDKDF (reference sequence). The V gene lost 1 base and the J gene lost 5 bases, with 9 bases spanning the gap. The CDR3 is CATSRVAGNNEQFF. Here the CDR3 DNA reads TGTGCCACCAGCAGAGTGGCCGGAAACAATGAGCAGTTCTTC.

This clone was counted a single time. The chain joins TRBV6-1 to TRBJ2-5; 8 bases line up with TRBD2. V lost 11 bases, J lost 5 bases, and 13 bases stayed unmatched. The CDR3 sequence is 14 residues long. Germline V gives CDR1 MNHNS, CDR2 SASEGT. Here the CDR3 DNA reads TGTGCCGTCGGACTAGCATCTTCAGGGGAGACCCAGTACTTC. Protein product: CAVGLASSGETQYF.

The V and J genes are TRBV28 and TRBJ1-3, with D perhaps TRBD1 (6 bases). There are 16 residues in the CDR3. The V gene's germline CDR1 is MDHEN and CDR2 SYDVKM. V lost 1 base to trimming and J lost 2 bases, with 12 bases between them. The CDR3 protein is CASSLSQGFAGNTIYF. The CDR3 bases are TGTGCCAGCAGTTTATCTCAGGGGTTTGCTGGAAACACCATATATTTT.

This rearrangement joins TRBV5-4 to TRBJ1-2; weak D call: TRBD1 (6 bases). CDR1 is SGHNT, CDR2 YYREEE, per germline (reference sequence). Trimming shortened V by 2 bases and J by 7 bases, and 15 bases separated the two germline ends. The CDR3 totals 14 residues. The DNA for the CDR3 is TGTGCCAGCAGCTTTGGAGGGGTGACAGGTGGCTACACCTTC. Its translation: CASSFGGVTGGYTF. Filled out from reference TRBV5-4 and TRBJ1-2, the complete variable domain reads ETGVTQSPTHLIKTRGQQVTLRCSSQSGHNTVSWYQQALGQGPQFIFQYYREEENGRGNFPPRFSGLQFPNYSSELNVNALELDDSALYLCASSFGGVTGGYTFGSGTRLTVV.

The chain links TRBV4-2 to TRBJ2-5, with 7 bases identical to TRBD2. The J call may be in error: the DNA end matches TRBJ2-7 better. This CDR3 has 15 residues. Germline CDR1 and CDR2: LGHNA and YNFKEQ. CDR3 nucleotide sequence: TGTGCCAGCAGCGCCGACCTTGGGGACTACTACGAGCAGTACTTC. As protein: CASSADLGDYYEQYF.

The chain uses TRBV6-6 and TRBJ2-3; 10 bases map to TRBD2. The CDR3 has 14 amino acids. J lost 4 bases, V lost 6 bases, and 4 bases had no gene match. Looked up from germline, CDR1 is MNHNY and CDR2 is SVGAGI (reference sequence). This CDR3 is CASSSGTSADTQYF. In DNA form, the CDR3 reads TGTGCCAGCAGCTCCGGGACTAGCGCAGATACGCAGTATTTT.

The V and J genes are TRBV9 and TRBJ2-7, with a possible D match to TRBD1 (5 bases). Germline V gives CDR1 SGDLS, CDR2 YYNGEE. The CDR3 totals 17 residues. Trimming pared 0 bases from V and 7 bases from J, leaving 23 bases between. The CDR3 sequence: CASSVEDGHETTWEQYF. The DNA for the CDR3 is TGTGCCAGCAGCGTAGAGGATGGACACGAAACGACGTGGGAGCAGTACTTC.

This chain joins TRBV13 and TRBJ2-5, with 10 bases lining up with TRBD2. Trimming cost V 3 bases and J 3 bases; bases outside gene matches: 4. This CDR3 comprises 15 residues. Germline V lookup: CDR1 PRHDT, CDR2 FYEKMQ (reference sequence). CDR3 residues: CASSFYGLAEETQYF. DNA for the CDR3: TGTGCCAGCAGCTTCTACGGACTAGCGGAAGAGACCCAGTACTTC.

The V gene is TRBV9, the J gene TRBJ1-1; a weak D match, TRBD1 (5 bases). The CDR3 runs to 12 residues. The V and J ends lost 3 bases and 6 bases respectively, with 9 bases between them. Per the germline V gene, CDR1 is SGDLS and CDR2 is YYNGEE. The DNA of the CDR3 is TGTGCCAGCAGCGGGGGACGGGCTGAAGCTTTCTTT. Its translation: CASSGGRAEAFF.

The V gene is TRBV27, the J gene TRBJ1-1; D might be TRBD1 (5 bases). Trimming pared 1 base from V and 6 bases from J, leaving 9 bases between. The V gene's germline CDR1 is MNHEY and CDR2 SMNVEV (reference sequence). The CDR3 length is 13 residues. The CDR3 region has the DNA TGTGCCAGCAGTTTATTCCGGGGCGCTGAAGCTTTCTTT. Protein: CASSLFRGAEAFF.

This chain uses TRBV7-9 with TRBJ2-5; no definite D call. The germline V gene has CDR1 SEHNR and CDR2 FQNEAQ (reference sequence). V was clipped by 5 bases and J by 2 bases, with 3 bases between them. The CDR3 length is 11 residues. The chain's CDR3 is CASSGQETQYF. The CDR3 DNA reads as TGTGCCAGCAGCGGGCAAGAGACCCAGTACTTC.

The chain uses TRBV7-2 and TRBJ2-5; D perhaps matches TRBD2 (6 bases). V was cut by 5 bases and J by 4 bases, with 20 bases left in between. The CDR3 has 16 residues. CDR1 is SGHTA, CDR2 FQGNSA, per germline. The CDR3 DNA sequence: TGTGCCAGCAGCCTAGTCACGGGCGGGGAGGCAGAGACCCAGTACTTC. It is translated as CASSLVTGGEAETQYF. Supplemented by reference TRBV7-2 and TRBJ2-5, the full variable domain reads GAGVSQSPSNKVTEKGKDVELRCDPISGHTALYWYRQSLGQGLEFLIYFQGNSAPDKSGLPSDRFSAERTGGSVSTLTIQRTQQEDSAVYLCASSLVTGGEAETQYFGPGTRLLVL.

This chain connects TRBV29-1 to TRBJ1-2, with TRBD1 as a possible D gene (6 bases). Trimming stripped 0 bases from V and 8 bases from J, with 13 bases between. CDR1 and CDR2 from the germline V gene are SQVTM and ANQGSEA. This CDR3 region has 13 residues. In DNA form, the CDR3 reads TGCAGCGTTGAAGATCAGTCAGGGGACGGCTACACCTTC. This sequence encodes CSVEDQSGDGYTF.

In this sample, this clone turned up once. CDR3 sequence reads: CASSQDTATSGRLGEQFF. The CDR3 DNA is TGTGCCAGCAGCCAAGATACTGCTACTAGCGGGAGATTAGGTGAGCAGTTCTTC. The chain couples TRBV14 to TRBJ2-1; 11 bases agree with TRBD2. The V and J ends lost 0 bases and 9 bases, in that order; junction bases with no gene match: 13. This CDR3 contains 18 residues. Germline CDR1 is SGHDN and CDR2 is FVKESK.

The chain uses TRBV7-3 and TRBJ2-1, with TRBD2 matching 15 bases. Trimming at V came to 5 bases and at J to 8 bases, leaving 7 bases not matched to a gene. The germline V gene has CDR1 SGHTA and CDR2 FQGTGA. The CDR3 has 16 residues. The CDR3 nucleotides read TGTGCCAGCAGCCTCGGACTAGCGGGAGGGCCCGATGAGCAGTTCTTC. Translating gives CASSLGLAGGPDEQFF.

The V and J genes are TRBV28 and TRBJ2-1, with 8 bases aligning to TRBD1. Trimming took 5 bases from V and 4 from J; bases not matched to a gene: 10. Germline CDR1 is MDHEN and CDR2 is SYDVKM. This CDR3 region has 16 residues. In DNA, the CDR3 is TGTGCCAGCAGTCCGACGACAGGGGCCTCTTACAATGAGCAGTTCTTC. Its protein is CASSPTTGASYNEQFF.

The CDR3 reads CASSDTPGEQYF. The CDR3 nucleotides read TGTGCCAGCTCGGATACCCCCGGAGAGCAGTACTTC. The V gene is TRBV19, the J gene TRBJ2-7; D unclear. Trimming stripped 9 bases from V and 7 bases from J, with 16 bases between. CDR3 size: 12 residues. The germline V gene encodes CDR1 LNHDA and CDR2 SQIVND (reference sequence).

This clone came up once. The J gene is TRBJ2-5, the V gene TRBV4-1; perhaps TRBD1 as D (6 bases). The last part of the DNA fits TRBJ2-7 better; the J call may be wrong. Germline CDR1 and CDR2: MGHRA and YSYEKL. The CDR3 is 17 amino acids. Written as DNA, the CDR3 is TGCGCCAGCAGCCTCAGACCCTCCGGGACAAACTCCTACGAGCAGTACTTC. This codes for CASSLRPSGTNSYEQYF.